The T cell receptor (beta chain) described here comes from a study of T-cell reconstitution after alpha-beta-depleted transplantation in children. Study-level findings and limits: Two months or so post-transplant, alpha-beta T cells reportedly derived from several hundred expanded graft clones. T cells produced anew were the main source of T-cell counts and diversity one year after transplant.

It was with unique molecular identifiers that the TCRbeta library was prepared. TCRdb recomputed calls from the PCR reads with MiXCR, one row per CDR3 protein. The sample lists some 200,000 distinct CDR3 sequences; about 6% were seen once. This clonotype was recorded many times. What it binds is not known. The CDR3 runs 11 residues. Trimming took off 6 bases at V and 7 bases at J, with 6 bases between the two ends. The germline V gene encodes CDR1 MGHDK and CDR2 SYGVNS. The V gene is TRBV25-1, the J gene TRBJ2-2; the D is unclear. The source was PBMCs, collected before TCRalphabeta/CD19-depleted stem cell transplant. This TCR derives from a girl younger than two with combined immunodeficiency, due to receive a stem cell transplant. The CDR3 region is CASRTVGELFF. Here the CDR3 DNA reads TGTGCCAGCAGGACCGTCGGGGAGCTGTTTTTT.